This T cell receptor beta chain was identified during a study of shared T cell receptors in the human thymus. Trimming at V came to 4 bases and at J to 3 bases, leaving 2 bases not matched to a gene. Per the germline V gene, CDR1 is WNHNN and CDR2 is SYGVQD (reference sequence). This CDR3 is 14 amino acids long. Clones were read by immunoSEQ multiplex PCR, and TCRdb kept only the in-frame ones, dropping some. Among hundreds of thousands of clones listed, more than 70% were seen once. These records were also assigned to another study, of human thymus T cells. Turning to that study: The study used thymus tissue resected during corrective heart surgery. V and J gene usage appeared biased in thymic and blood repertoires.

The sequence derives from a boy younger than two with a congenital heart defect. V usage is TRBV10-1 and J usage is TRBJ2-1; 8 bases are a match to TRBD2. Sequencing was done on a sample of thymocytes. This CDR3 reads CASSAGLDYNEQFF. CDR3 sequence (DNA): TGCGCCAGCAGTGCGGGACTAGACTACAATGAGCAGTTCTTC.